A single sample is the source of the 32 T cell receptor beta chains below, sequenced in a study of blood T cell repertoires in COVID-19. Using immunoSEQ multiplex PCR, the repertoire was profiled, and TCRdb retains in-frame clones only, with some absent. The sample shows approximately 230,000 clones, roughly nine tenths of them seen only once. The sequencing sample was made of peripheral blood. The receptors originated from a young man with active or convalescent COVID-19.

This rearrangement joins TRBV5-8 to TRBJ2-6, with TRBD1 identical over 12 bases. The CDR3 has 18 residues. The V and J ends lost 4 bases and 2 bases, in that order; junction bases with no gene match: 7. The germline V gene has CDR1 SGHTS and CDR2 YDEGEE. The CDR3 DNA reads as TGTGCCAGCAGCACGGGTTGGGACAGGGGGCCTGGGGCCAACGTCCTGACTTTC. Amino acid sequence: CASSTGWDRGPGANVLTF. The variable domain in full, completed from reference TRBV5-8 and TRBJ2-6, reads EAGVTQSPTHLIKTRGQQATLRCSPISGHTSVYWYQQALGLGLQFLLWYDEGEERNRGNFPPRFSGRQFPNYSSELNVNALELEDSALYLCASSTGWDRGPGANVLTFGAGSRLTVL.

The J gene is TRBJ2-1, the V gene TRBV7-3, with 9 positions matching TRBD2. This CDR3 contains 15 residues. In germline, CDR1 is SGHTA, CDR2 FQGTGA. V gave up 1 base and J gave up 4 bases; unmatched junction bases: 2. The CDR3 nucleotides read TGTGCCAGCAGCTTAAGAACTAGCGGGTACAATGAGCAGTTCTTC. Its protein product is CASSLRTSGYNEQFF.

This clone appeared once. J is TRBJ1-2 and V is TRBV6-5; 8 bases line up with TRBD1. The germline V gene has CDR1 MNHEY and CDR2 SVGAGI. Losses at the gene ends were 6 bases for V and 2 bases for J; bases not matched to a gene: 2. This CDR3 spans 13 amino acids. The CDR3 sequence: CASSRDRNYGYTF. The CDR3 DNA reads TGTGCCAGCAGCAGGGACAGGAACTATGGCTACACCTTC.

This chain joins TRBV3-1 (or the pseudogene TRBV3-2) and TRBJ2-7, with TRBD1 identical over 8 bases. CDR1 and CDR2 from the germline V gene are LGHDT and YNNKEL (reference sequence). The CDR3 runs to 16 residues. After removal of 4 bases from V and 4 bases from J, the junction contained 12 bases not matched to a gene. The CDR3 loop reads CASSPGQGWLKYEQYF. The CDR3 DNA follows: TGTGCCAGCAGCCCAGGACAGGGTTGGTTAAAGTACGAGCAGTACTTC.

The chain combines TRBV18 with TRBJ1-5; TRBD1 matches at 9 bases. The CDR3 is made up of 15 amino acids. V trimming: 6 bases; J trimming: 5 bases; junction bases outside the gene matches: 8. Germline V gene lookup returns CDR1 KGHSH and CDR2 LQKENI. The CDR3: CASSLTGGVDQPQHF. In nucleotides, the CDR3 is TGTGCCAGCTCCCTCACAGGGGGCGTGGATCAGCCCCAGCATTTT.

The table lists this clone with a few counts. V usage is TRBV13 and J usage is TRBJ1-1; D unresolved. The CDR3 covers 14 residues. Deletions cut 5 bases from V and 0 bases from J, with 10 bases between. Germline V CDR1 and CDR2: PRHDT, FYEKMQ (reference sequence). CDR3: CASSPRGMNTEAFF. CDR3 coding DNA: TGTGCCAGCAGCCCGAGAGGAATGAACACTGAAGCTTTCTTT.

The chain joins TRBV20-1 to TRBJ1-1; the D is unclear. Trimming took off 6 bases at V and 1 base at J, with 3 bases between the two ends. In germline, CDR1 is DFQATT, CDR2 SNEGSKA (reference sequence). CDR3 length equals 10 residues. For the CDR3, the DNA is TGCAGTGCCTGGAACACTGAAGCTTTCTTT. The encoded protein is CSAWNTEAFF.

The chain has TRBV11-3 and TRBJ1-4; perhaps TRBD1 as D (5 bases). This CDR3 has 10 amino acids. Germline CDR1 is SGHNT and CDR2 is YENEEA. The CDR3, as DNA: TGTAGGGGTGTGAAGGAAAAACTGTTTTTT. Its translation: CRGVKEKLFF.

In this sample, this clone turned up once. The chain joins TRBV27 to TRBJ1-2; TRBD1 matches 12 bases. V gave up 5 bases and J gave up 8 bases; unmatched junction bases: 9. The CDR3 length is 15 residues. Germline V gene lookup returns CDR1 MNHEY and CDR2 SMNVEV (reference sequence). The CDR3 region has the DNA TGTGCCAGCAGTCCCGGGACAGGGGGCGCCTCCGGCTACACCTTC. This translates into CASSPGTGGASGYTF.

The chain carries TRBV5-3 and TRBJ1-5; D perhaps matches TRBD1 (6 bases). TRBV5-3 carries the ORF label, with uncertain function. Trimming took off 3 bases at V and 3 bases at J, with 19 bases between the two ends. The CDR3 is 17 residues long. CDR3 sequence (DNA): TGTGCCAGAAGCTACAGGGTAATCGGGTGTAACAATCAGCCCCAGCATTTT. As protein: CARSYRVIGCNNQPQHF.

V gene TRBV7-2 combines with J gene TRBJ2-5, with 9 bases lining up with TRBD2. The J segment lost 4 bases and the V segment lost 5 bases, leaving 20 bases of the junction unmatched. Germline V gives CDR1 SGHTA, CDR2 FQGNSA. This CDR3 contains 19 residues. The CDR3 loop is CASSLKGMTSGSPPETQYF. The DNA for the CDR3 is TGTGCCAGCAGCCTGAAGGGGATGACTAGCGGTTCGCCCCCAGAGACCCAGTACTTC.

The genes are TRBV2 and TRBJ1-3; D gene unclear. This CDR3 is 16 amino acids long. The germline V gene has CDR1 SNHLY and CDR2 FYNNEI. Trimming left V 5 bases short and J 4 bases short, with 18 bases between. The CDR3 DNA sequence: TGTGCCAGCAGTTCTCTTGGACCCTCGGGAGGAAACACCATATATTTT. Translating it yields CASSSLGPSGGNTIYF.

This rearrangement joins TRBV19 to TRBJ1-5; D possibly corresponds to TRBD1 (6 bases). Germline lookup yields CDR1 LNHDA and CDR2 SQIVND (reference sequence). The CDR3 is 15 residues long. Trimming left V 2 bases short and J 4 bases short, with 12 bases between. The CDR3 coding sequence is TGTGCCAGTAGTATATTGAAAAGGGGGAATCAGCCCCAGCATTTT. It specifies CASSILKRGNQPQHF.

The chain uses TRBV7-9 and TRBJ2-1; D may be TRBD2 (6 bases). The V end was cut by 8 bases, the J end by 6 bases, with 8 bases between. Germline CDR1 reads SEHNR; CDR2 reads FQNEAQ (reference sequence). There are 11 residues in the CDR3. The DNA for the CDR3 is TGTGCCAGCGGGAGGTTCAATGAGCAGTTCTTC. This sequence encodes CASGRFNEQFF. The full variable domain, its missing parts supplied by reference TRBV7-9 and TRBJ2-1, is DTGVSQNPRHKITKRGQNVTFRCDPISEHNRLYWYRQTLGQGPEFLTYFQNEAQLEKSRLLSDRFSAERPKGSFSTLEIQRTEQGDSAMYLCASGRFNEQFFGPGTRLTVL.

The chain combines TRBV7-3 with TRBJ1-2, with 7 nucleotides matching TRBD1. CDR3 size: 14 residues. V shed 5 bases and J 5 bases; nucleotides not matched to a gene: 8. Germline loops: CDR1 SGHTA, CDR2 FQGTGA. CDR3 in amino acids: CASSPRTGLYGYTF. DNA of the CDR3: TGTGCCAGCAGCCCCCGGACAGGATTATATGGCTACACCTTC.

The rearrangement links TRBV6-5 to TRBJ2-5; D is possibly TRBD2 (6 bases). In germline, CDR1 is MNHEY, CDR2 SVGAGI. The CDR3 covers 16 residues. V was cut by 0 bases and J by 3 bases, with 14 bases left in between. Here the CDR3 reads CASSYSRRGKKETQYF. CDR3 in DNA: TGTGCCAGCAGTTACTCGAGGAGGGGAAAGAAAGAGACCCAGTACTTC.

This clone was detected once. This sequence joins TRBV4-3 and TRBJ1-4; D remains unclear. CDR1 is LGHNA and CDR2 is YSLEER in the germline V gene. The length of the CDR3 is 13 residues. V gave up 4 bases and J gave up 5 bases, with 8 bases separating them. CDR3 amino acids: CASSRASNEKLFF. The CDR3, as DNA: TGCGCCAGCAGCCGAGCTTCAAATGAAAAACTGTTTTTT.

The CDR3 protein is CASSVEVETGYTF. The CDR3 bases are TGTGCCAGCAGCGTAGAGGTGGAGACTGGCTACACCTTC. V is TRBV9 and J is TRBJ1-2, with D uncertain. The CDR3 consists of 13 residues. V was shortened by 0 bases and J by 7 bases, with 10 bases between the two germline ends. Germline V gives CDR1 SGDLS, CDR2 YYNGEE.

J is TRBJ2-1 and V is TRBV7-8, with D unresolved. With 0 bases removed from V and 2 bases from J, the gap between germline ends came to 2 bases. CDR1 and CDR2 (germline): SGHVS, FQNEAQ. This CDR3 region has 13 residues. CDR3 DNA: TGTGCCAGCAGCTTAGCTACCTACAATGAGCAGTTCTTC. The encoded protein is CASSLATYNEQFF.

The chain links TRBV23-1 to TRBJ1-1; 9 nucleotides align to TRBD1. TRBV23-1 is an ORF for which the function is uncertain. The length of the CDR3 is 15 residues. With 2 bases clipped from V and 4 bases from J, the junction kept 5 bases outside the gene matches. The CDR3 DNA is TGCGCCAGCAGTCAAAGGACAGGGGTTGGCACTGAAGCTTTCTTT. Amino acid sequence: CASSQRTGVGTEAFF.

CDR3 sequence: CASSLGGQGNIQYF. The CDR3 region has the DNA TGCGCCAGCAGCTTGGGGGGACAGGGAAACATTCAGTACTTC. This chain connects TRBV5-1 to TRBJ2-4, with TRBD1 matching over 9 bases. Germline-derived CDR1 and CDR2 are SGHRS and YFSETQ. The V segment lost 0 bases and the J segment 6 bases; nucleotides outside the gene matches: 1. The CDR3 sequence is 14 residues long.

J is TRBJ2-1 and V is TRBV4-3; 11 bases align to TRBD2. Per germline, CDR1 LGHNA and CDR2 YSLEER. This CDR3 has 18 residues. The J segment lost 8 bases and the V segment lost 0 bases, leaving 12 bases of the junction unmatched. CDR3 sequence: CASSQEFASTGLADEQFF. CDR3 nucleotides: TGCGCCAGCAGCCAAGAATTCGCTTCCACGGGACTAGCGGATGAGCAGTTCTTC.

The CDR3 nucleotides are TGTGCCAGCAGTTTTCCCGGGACAGGTGATGGCTACACCTTC. Its translation is CASSFPGTGDGYTF. This chain connects TRBV28 to TRBJ1-2; 8 bases match TRBD1. This CDR3 contains 14 residues. Germline values: CDR1 MDHEN, CDR2 SYDVKM. The J segment lost 6 bases and the V segment lost 3 bases, leaving 6 bases of the junction unmatched.

CDR3 sequence reads: CASSLGRDRVFRYGYTF. The CDR3 DNA sequence: TGTGCCAGCAGTTTAGGGCGGGACAGGGTATTCCGCTATGGCTACACCTTC. This chain joins TRBV27 and TRBJ1-2; TRBD1 matches at 9 bases. The trim removed 2 bases at V and 4 bases at J, leaving 11 bases unmatched. Looked up from germline, CDR1 is MNHEY and CDR2 is SMNVEV (reference sequence). The CDR3 covers 17 residues.

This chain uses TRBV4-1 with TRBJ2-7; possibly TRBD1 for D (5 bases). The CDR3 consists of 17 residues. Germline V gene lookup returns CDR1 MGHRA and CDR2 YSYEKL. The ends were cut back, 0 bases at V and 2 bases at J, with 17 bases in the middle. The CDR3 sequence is CASSQDPGARAPYEQYF. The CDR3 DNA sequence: TGCGCCAGCAGCCAAGATCCTGGGGCCAGGGCTCCCTACGAGCAGTACTTC.

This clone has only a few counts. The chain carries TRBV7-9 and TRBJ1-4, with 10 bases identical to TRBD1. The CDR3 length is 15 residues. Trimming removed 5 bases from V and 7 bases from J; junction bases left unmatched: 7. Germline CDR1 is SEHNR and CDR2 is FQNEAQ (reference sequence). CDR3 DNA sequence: TGTGCCAGCAGCCACCTGGGACAGGGGTCTGAAAAACTGTTTTTT. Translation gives CASSHLGQGSEKLFF. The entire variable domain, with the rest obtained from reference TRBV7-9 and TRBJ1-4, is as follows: DTGVSQNPRHKITKRGQNVTFRCDPISEHNRLYWYRQTLGQGPEFLTYFQNEAQLEKSRLLSDRFSAERPKGSFSTLEIQRTEQGDSAMYLCASSHLGQGSEKLFFGSGTQLSVL.

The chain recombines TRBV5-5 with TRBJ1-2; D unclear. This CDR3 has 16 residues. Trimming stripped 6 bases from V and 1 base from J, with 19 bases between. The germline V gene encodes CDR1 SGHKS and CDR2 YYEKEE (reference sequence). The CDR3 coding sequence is TGTGCCAGCACCCCGGAGGGCTACTCTATTAACTATGGCTACACCTTC. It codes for CASTPEGYSINYGYTF.

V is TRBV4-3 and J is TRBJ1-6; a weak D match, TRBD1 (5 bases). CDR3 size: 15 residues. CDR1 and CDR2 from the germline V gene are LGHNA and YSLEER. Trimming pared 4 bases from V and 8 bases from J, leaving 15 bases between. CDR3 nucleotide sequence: TGCGCCAGCAGCCGCTCGAGGCAGGGCGATTCACCCCTCCACTTT. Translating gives CASSRSRQGDSPLHF.

The CDR3 protein is CASSPTSGTSTDTQYF. The CDR3 DNA is TGTGCCAGCTCACCAACGAGCGGGACTAGCACAGATACGCAGTATTTT. The chain is built from TRBV18 and TRBJ2-3, with 7 bases matching TRBD2. This CDR3 contains 16 residues. V lost 2 bases and J lost 0; bases outside the gene matches: 5. From germline, CDR1 is KGHSH and CDR2 LQKENI.

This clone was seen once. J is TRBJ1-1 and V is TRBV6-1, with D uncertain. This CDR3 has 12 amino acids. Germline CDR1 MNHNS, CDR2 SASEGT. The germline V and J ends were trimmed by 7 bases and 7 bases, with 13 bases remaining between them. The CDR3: CASMIPQIEAFF. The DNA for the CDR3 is TGTGCCAGCATGATTCCCCAGATTGAAGCTTTCTTT.

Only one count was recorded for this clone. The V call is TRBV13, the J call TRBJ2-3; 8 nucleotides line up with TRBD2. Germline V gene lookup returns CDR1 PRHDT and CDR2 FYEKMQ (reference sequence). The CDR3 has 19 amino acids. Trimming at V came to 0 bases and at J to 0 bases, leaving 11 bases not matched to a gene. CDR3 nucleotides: TGTGCCAGCAGCTTAGGTGGCCTAGCGGGTTCGGGGAGCACAGATACGCAGTATTTT. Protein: CASSLGGLAGSGSTDTQYF.

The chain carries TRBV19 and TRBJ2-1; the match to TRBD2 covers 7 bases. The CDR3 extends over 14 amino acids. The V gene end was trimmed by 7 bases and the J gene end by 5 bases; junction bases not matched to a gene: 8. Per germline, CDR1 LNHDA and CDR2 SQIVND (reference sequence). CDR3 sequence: CASIWTRTDNEQFF. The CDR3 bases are TGTGCCAGTATCTGGACTAGAACGGACAATGAGCAGTTCTTC.